This TCR beta chain comes out of a study of blood T cell repertoires in COVID-19. The wider study: Samples of COVID-19 (acute and convalescent) were obtained from the United States, Italy and Spain. From T cells, B-cell-depleted T cells, or PBMCs came the material, which was cDNA or gDNA.

Per the study methods: Amplified reference gene primers provided the basis for estimating nucleated cell counts. Some clones are missing from TCRdb's copy, which holds only in-frame ones; the method was immunoSEQ multiplex PCR. That table gives V, J and clone size, and the DNA gave D and trimming. The profile shows 72,000 or so clones, just under 90% of them singletons. This clone was found a few times. This CDR3 is built from 15 residues. Germline CDR1 and CDR2: SGHRS and YFSETQ. V shed 5 bases, J shed 12 bases, and the junction held 16 bases outside the gene matches. Sequenced: peripheral blood. The chain links TRBV5-1 to TRBJ1-4; 7 bases are shared with TRBD1. This TCR came from a man aged 55 to 70 with acute or convalescent COVID-19. The CDR3 sequence: CASRQSPGQYSELFF. Written as DNA, the CDR3 is TGCGCCAGCAGACAGAGTCCGGGACAGTATTCCGAACTGTTTTTT.